Listed here is a single TCR beta chain. The record originates from a study of T cell responses to AZD1222 COVID-19 vaccine. Overall study context: Second doses were pooled across both intervals (about 4 or about 12 weeks).

TCRdb's table, derived via immunoSEQ multiplex PCR, lists solely in-frame clones and lacks some. This sample has about 120,000 clones, with 80% to 90% found just once. The V segment lost 4 bases and the J segment 9 bases; nucleotides outside the gene matches: 9. Germline values: CDR1 MNHNY, CDR2 SVGAGI (reference sequence). The CDR3 runs 15 residues. The specimen comprised peripheral blood, sampled on day 0 of AZD1222 vaccination. The TCR originated in an adult in good health. The chain couples TRBV6-6 to TRBJ2-1; 10 bases are shared with TRBD1. CDR3 loop: CASSSPDRGGLEQFF. The CDR3 DNA is TGTGCCAGCAGTTCCCCGGACAGGGGGGGACTTGAGCAGTTCTTC.